The subject of this entry is one TCR beta chain. Its antigen remains unidentified. It has no much larger one-base neighbor in the sample; base qualities were not kept. The collaborating institutions used their own protocols to collect whole blood in K2EDTA tubes. For TCRbeta analysis, collaborators shipped samples in one of three forms: frozen whole blood, isolated PBMCs, or DNA extracted from either of those sample types. This specimen belongs to a study of blood T cell repertoires in COVID-19 (dated by TCRdb to 2020 to 2021). Turning to the overall study: The collaborator samples originated in the United States, Italy and Spain and spanned the acute and convalescent phases of COVID-19. The material from the prospective study consisted of cDNA or gDNA derived from T cells, B-cell-depleted T cells, or PBMCs. Subjects who had been exposed to COVID-19, were actively infected with it, or had recovered from it provided the deeply sampled blood TCRbeta repertoires that made up the dataset. The repertoires were made available in a free public database intended to serve as a resource for research on the immune response to SARS-CoV-2. Samples were obtained from the ongoing ImmuneRACE study (first 160 participants) and from over 1,000 subjects provided by 6 global collaborators. Sample metadata almost always included a de-identified subject ID, COVID-19 status, age in years and sex. Where available, HLA class I and class II types were taken from metadata supplied by the sample provider and were not determined by assay-based typing.

The immunoSEQ Assay, a bias-controlled multiplex PCR, was used to amplify TCRbeta CDR3 regions from genomic DNA. The study's processing was this. Nucleated cell counts per sample were estimated from amplification of reference gene primers within the assay. To quantify the absolute abundance of each unique TCRbeta CDR3 rearrangement, sequence reads were collapsed and filtered. For each sample, productive Simpson clonality was calculated by taking the square root of Simpson's diversity index across productive rearrangements. TCRdb took this table from immuneACCESS and kept in-frame rearrangements with V and J called. Such tables lack part of the clones; where checked against another copy, unresolved V genes explain under half of the gap, and the rest is unexplained. V, J and clone size were drawn from that table, and D and trimming were deduced from the DNA. The sample profile shows 200,000 to 300,000 clones; about 90% of them were found once. The ten biggest clones cover roughly 3.6% of the sample.

The research as a whole found: The quantity of clinical and demographic metadata differed by source and by participant and was supplied without curation.

The CDR3, cysteine through phenylalanine, is 17 amino acids long. Kept here is only the CDR3 DNA, which spans 51 bases and is read in frame from base 1. Trimming leaves V shorter by 3 bases and J shorter by 5 bases, with the junction holding 8 bases beyond the gene matches. The germline V gene encodes CDR1 SGDLS and CDR2 YYNGEE. Sequenced: peripheral blood. The TCR was taken from a woman aged 40-49 years with acute or convalescent COVID-19. Recombination linked TRBV9 to TRBJ2-2, and 12 junction bases match TRBD2. The DNA reads as follows: TGTGCCAGCAGCGCCACACTAGCGGGGGGCGGGACCGGGGAGCTGTTTTTT. Its protein is CASSATLAGGGTGELFF.